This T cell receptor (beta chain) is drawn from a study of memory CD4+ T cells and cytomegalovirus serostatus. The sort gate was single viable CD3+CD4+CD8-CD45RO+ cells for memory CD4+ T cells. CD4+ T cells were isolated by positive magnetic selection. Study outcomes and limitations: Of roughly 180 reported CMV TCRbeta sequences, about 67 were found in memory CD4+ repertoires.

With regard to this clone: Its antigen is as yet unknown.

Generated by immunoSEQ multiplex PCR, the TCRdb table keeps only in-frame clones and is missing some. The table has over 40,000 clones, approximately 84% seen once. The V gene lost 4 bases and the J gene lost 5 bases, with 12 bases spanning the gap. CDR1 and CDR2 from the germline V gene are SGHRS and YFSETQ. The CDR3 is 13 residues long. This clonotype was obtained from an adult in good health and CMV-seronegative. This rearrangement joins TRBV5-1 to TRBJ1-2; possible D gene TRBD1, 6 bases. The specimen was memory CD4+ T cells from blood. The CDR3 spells CASSQGGGYGYTF. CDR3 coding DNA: TGCGCCAGCAGCCAAGGGGGAGGTTATGGCTACACCTTC.